This T cell receptor (beta chain) was recorded in a study of T cell responses to AZD1222 COVID-19 vaccine. Trimming removed 2 bases at V and 6 bases at J, with 11 bases between. Germline-derived CDR1 and CDR2 are SGHAT and FQNNGV. CDR3 length: 15 residues. Libraries were prepared by immunoSEQ multiplex PCR; TCRdb keeps only in-frame clonotypes and omits some of them. This sample has more than 150,000 clones, with roughly 92% found just once. The receptor was derived from an adult who received the AZD1222 COVID-19 vaccine. The chain recombines TRBV11-2 with TRBJ1-6, with D perhaps TRBD1 (5 bases). Sequencing used peripheral blood, obtained 28 days after the second AZD1222 dose. CDR3 in amino acids: CASSLRARVNSPLHF. CDR3 sequence (DNA): TGTGCCAGCAGCTTACGGGCCAGGGTTAATTCACCCCTCCACTTT. Full variable domain (missing parts from reference TRBV11-2 and TRBJ1-6): EAGVAQSPRYKIIEKRQSVAFWCNPISGHATLYWYQQILGQGPKLLIQFQNNGVVDDSQLPKDRFSAERLKGVDSTLKIQPAKLEDSAVYLCASSLRARVNSPLHFGNGTRLTVT.